This TCR beta chain was captured in a study of T cells in Graves' hyperthyroidism and ophthalmopathy (dated by TCRdb to about 2019). Context from the whole study: Peripheral blood samples were taken at initial diagnosis, before any treatment was given. In more than 5 Graves' hyperthyroidism patients, the study also compared T-cell repertoires from thyroid tissue with T-cell repertoires from blood. To identify TCR V-J signatures that set the groups apart, the researchers used a discovery cohort of 95 to 100 patients, made up of 43 with Graves' ophthalmopathy and some 56 with stable Graves' hyperthyroidism. The paper reports TCR Vbeta CDR3 sequencing of some 140 peripheral blood samples: approximately 41 ophthalmopathy, under 85 hyperthyroidism and some 17 progressor patients. After sampling, hyperthyroidism patients received methimazole starting at 30 mg daily, and ophthalmopathy patients received high-dose intravenous methylprednisolone. The 75 to 100 discovery patients were randomly divided into training and test sets at a 7:3 ratio. Prospective prediction of ophthalmopathy was tested in an independent validation cohort consisting of roughly 19 hyperthyroidism patients and more than 15 patients who later progressed to ophthalmopathy.

The CDR3 starts with the cysteine, ends with the phenylalanine, and has 14 residues. The DNA shown is the 42-base CDR3, in frame from base 1. The V end loses 6 bases and the J end loses 7 bases, and a stretch of 18 bases separates them. The germline V gene specifies SNHLY as CDR1 and FYNNEI as CDR2. The TCR beta CDR3 regions were amplified from RNA transcripts. For the first round of RT-PCR on the TCR CDR3, the HTBI primer set was used together with the Qiagen OneStep RT-PCR kit. A second multiplex PCR round built the libraries, followed by size selection and purification. The libraries were sequenced on an Illumina HiSeq2000 using paired-end 100 bp reads. The authors' analysis ran thus. Raw data were processed with SOAPnuke, discarding reads with adapters, uncalled bases, mean Phred below 15, or no exact constant-primer or identifier match. High-quality paired reads were merged with COPE v1.2.5, and unique nucleotide sequences were defined as clonotypes. Clonotypes were aligned to IMGT TRBV, TRBD and TRBJ reference segments using MiTCR v1.1. Analysis was restricted to V-J combinations with a frequency above 0.0001, which covered about 99% of repertoires. The TCS score was defined as F50 (clonal expansion) divided by E x V (chaos), with BLOSUM62-based TCRdist calculated between CDR3 peptides within each V-J. Welch's t-statistics and random forest reduced some 510 V-J features to about 12, which were used in a naive Bayes classifier (R e1071). TCRdb redid the processing of the public reads, applying fastp at Q25 and MiXCR, and retained in-frame beta chains. Identical CDR3 proteins give one entry, which carries the most common genes and DNA. These V and J calls are TCRdb output, not the study's own analysis. Present in this sample are about 250,000 distinct CDR3 sequences, 13% to 15% of which were seen just once. The ten top clones hold around 30% of the sample.

Overall study outcomes, separate from this receptor: Sample size was not statistically predetermined, and blinding of investigators to group allocation was not performed. During validation, the model predicted progression to ophthalmopathy a median of approximately six months ahead of onset, with approximately 71% sensitivity and 72.22% specificity. Most expanded thyroid clonotypes (frequency above 0.001) were also detected in blood, suggesting blood repertoires may reflect thyroid immune responses. Ophthalmopathy was separated from stable hyperthyroidism by a 13 V-J signature model, with about 86% sensitivity and roughly 84% specificity obtained in cross-validation and 80%/75% obtained in testing.

Hyperthyroidism patients were aged 18 to 65 years and newly diagnosed, with disease duration of less than 2 months. Any patient with an uncontrolled infection, another autoimmune disease, pregnancy or lactation was excluded. Diagnoses were based on clinical symptoms, serum thyroxine and TRAb, thyroid ultrasound and orbital computed tomography. Blood from progressor patients was drawn when they were first diagnosed with hyperthyroidism, before any ophthalmopathy symptoms appeared. Ficoll-Paque density gradient centrifugation was used to isolate PBMCs from 8.5 to 10 ml of fresh peripheral blood. Progressor patients were defined as those initially diagnosed with Graves' hyperthyroidism in whom ophthalmopathy developed during follow-up. Trizol reagent was used to extract total RNA, and RNA quality was then checked on an Agilent 2100 Bioanalyzer. This clonotype has ten or more counts. It lacks a known antigen. Base qualities are not provided; no much larger clone lies one nucleotide away.

The chain is assembled from TRBV2 and TRBJ1-2; the D gene identity is not certain. Material for sequencing was blood. The clonotype originates from a woman aged 45-65 years with Graves' hyperthyroidism that later progressed to Graves' ophthalmopathy. The CDR3: CASSQRAWARGYTF. At the DNA level, the sequence is TGTGCCAGCAGCCAACGGGCGTGGGCCCGTGGCTACACCTTC.